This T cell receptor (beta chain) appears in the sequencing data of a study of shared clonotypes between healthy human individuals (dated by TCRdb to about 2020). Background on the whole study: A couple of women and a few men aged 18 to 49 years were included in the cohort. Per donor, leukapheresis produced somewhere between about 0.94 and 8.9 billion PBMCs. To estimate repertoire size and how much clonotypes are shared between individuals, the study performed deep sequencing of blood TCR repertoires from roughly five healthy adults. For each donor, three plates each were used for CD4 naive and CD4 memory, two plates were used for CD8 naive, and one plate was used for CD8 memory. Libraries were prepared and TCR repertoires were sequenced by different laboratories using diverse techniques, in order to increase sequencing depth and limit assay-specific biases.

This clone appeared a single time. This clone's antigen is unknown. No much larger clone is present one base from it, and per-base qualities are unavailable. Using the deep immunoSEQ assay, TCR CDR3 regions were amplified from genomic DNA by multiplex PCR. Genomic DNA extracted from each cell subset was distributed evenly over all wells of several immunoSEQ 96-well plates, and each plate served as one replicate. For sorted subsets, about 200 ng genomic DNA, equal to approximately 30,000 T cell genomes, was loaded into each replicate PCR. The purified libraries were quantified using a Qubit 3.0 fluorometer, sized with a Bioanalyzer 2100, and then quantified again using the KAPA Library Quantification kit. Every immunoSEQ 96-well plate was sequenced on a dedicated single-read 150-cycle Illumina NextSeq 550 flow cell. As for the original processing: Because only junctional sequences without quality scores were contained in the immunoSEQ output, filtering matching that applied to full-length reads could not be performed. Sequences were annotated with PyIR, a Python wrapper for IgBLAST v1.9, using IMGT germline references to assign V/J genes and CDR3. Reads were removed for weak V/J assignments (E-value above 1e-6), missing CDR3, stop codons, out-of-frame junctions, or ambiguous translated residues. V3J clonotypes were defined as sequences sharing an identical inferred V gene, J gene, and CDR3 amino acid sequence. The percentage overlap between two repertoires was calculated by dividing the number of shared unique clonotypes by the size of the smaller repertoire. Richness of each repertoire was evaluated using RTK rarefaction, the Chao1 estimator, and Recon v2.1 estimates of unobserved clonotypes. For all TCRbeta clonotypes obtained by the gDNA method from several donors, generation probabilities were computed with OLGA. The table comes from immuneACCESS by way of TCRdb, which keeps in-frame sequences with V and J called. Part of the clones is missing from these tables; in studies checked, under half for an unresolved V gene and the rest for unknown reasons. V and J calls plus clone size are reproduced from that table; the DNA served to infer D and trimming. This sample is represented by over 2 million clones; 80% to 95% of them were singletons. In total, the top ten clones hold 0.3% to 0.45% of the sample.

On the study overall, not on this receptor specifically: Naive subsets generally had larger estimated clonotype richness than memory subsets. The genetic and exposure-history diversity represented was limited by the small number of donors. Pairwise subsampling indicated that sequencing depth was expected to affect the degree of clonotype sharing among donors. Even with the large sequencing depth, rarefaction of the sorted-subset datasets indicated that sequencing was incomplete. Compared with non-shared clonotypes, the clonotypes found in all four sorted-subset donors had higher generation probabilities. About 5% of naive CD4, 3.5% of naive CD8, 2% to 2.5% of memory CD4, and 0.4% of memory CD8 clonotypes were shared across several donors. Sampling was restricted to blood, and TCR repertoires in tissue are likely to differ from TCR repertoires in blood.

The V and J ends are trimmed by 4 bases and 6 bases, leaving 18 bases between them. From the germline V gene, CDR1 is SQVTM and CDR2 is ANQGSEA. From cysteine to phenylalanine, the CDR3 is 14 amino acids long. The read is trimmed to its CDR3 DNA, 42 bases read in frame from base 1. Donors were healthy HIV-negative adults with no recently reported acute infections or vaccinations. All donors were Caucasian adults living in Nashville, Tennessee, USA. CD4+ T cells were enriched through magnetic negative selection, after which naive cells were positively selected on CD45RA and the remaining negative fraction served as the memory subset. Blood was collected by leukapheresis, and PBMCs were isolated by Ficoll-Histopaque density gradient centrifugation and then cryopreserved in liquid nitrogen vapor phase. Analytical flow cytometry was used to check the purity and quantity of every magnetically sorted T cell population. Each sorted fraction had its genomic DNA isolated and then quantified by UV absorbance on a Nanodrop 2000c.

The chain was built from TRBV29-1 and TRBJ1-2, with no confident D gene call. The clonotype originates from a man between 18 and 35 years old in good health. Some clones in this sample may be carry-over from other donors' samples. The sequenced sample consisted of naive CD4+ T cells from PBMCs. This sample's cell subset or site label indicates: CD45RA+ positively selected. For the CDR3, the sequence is CSVGSAGRLNGYTF. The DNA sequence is TGCAGCGTTGGATCCGCCGGGAGACTCAATGGCTACACCTTC. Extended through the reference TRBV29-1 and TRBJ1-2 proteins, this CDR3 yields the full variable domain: SAVISQKPSRDICQRGTSLTIQCQVDSQVTMMFWYRQQPGQSLTLIATANQGSEATYESGFVIDKFPISRPNLTFSTLTVSNMSPEDSSIYLCSVGSAGRLNGYTFGSGTRLTVV.